The next 14 T cell receptor beta chains were all read from a single sample in a study of T-cell reconstitution after alpha-beta-depleted transplantation in children. Unique molecular identifiers were incorporated when the TCRbeta library was constructed. One entry per CDR3 protein results from TCRdb running MiXCR on the PCR reads. Of some 520,000 distinct CDR3 sequences detected, less than 35% appear once; the ten largest clones hold less than 2.5%. Here the sequenced sample was PBMCs from the stem cell graft donor, taken from the stem cell graft. Receptors originate from a human donor who donated a stem cell graft to a child with aplastic anemia.

The chain joins TRBV19 to TRBJ1-3; a weak D match, TRBD1 (6 bases). Deletions cut 6 bases from V and 2 bases from J, with 26 bases between. CDR1 is LNHDA, CDR2 SQIVND, per germline (reference sequence). This CDR3 region has 19 residues. The CDR3 DNA is TGTGCCAGTAGGAGCCCATTCGGGGGGCGAGCGGTCGCTGGAAACACCATATATTTT. Its translation: CASRSPFGGRAVAGNTIYF. The entire variable domain, with the rest obtained from reference TRBV19 and TRBJ1-3, is as follows: DGGITQSPKYLFRKEGQNVTLSCEQNLNHDAMYWYRQDPGQGLRLIYYSQIVNDFQKGDIAEGYSVSREKKESFPLTVTSAQKNPTAFYLCASRSPFGGRAVAGNTIYFGEGSWLTVV.

The V call is TRBV20-1, the J call TRBJ2-3, with D maybe TRBD1 (5 bases). The CDR3 loop spans 15 amino acids. V was clipped by 1 base and J by 2 bases, with 13 bases between them. Germline V gene lookup returns CDR1 DFQATT and CDR2 SNEGSKA (reference sequence). CDR3 in DNA: TGCAGTGCTAGAGTCATTAGGGGTGACACAGATACGCAGTATTTT. It encodes CSARVIRGDTDTQYF.

This clonotype was seen a handful of times. The chain combines TRBV20-1 with TRBJ2-1, with D unclear. Looked up from germline, CDR1 is DFQATT and CDR2 is SNEGSKA (reference sequence). The CDR3 sequence is 12 residues long. V lost 5 bases, J lost 10 bases, and 15 bases lay in between. The CDR3 DNA sequence: TGCAGTGCTCTAACCCCGGGCAGAGAGCAGTTCTTC. Encoded protein: CSALTPGREQFF.

This sequence joins TRBV29-1 and TRBJ1-1, with TRBD1 as a possible D gene (5 bases). CDR1 is SQVTM and CDR2 is ANQGSEA in the germline V gene. This CDR3 has 12 residues. V was cut by 6 bases and J by 11 bases, with 19 bases left in between. As DNA, the CDR3 is TGCAGCGTCGGCTCAGGGAGGTTTGGTGCTTTCTTT. Encoded protein: CSVGSGRFGAFF. The entire variable domain, with the rest obtained from reference TRBV29-1 and TRBJ1-1, is as follows: SAVISQKPSRDICQRGTSLTIQCQVDSQVTMMFWYRQQPGQSLTLIATANQGSEATYESGFVIDKFPISRPNLTFSTLTVSNMSPEDSSIYLCSVGSGRFGAFFGQGTRLTVV.

This clonotype was detected only a few times. The V and J genes are TRBV6-1 and TRBJ1-5; no clear D. Deletions cut 4 bases from V and 9 bases from J, with 13 bases between. CDR1 and CDR2 from the germline V gene are MNHNS and SASEGT. The CDR3 contains 13 residues. In DNA form, the CDR3 reads TGTGCCAGCAGTGGAGAGACTGGAAGGCCCCAGCATTTT. Its translation is CASSGETGRPQHF.

The rearrangement uses TRBV5-4 and TRBJ1-2; possibly TRBD1 for D (5 bases). CDR1 and CDR2 (germline): SGHNT, YYREEE (reference sequence). V lost 4 bases and J lost 6, with 16 bases in between. There are 14 residues in the CDR3. The CDR3 DNA sequence: TGTGCCAGCAGCGGGGCGGACCGAGGAGATGGCTACACCTTC. Its protein product is CASSGADRGDGYTF.

Regarding this clonotype: This may stem from a read error, because a much larger clone lies one nucleotide away. The chain is built from TRBV20-1 and TRBJ1-4; D unclear. Per germline, CDR1 DFQATT and CDR2 SNEGSKA (reference sequence). V was shortened by 2 bases and J by 5 bases, with 12 bases between the two germline ends. The CDR3 consists of 14 residues. The CDR3 reads CSARQCNENEKLFF. CDR3 DNA sequence: TGCAGTGCTAGACAGTGTAACGAGAATGAAAAACTGTTTTTT.

This clonotype was found a few times. The V gene is TRBV29-1, the J gene TRBJ2-1; D gene unclear. This CDR3 is 17 amino acids long. Trimming stripped 1 base from V and 6 bases from J, with 22 bases between. Germline V gene sequence: CDR1 SQVTM, CDR2 ANQGSEA. CDR3 DNA: TGCAGCGTTGAAGGGGGAAGTACGCCCCTTTTTGGCAATGAGCAGTTCTTC. Translated, it gives CSVEGGSTPLFGNEQFF.

This chain uses TRBV6-2 or TRBV6-3 with TRBJ2-1; tentatively, D is TRBD1 (6 bases). V was pared by 6 bases and J by 0 bases, with 12 bases between. In germline, CDR1 is MNHEY, CDR2 SVGEGT. The CDR3 is 15 amino acids. The CDR3 bases are TGTGCCAGCAGCGATCCCAGGGGCTCCTACAATGAGCAGTTCTTC. Translation: CASSDPRGSYNEQFF.

The chain carries TRBV5-1 and TRBJ2-1, with 7 bases fitting TRBD2. The ends lost 5 bases at V and 8 bases at J; junction bases unmatched: 7. Germline CDR1 SGHRS, CDR2 YFSETQ. The CDR3 has 13 amino acids. The CDR3 bases are TGCGCCAGCAGTTCGGGAGGTTGGGATGAGCAGTTCTTC. Translating it yields CASSSGGWDEQFF.

V and J are TRBV20-1 and TRBJ1-2; 10 bases fit TRBD1. Looked up from germline, CDR1 is DFQATT and CDR2 is SNEGSKA (reference sequence). J lost 6 bases, V lost 6 bases, and 7 bases had no gene match. This CDR3 comprises 13 residues. The CDR3 spells CSAQPGQGNGYTF. The CDR3 region has the DNA TGCAGTGCGCAACCGGGACAGGGGAATGGCTACACCTTC.

This rearrangement joins TRBV6-2 or TRBV6-3 to TRBJ2-3, with 10 positions matching TRBD2. This CDR3 contains 16 residues. V lost 1 base to trimming and J lost 6 bases; unmatched junction nucleotides: 7. Germline CDR1 MNHEY, CDR2 SVGEGT. Written as DNA, the CDR3 is TGTGCCAGCAGTTACTGGAGCGGGAGGGCCTCCGATACGCAGTATTTT. Protein: CASSYWSGRASDTQYF.

This clonotype was picked up a small number of times. The chain uses TRBV7-2 and TRBJ2-4; weak D call: TRBD2 (6 bases). CDR3 length equals 14 residues. Per the germline V gene, CDR1 is SGHTA and CDR2 is FQGNSA. The germline V and J ends were trimmed by 0 bases and 6 bases, with 9 bases remaining between them. CDR3 bases: TGTGCCAGCAGCTTAGCGGCGGGAAGAAACATTCAGTACTTC. Its protein product is CASSLAAGRNIQYF.

This sequence joins TRBV2 and TRBJ1-2; D not resolved. Trimming took 2 bases from V and 8 from J, leaving 15 bases between them. Germline CDR1 SNHLY, CDR2 FYNNEI. The CDR3 is 14 residues long. The CDR3 sequence: CASSESGISRGYTF. CDR3 in DNA: TGTGCCAGCAGTGAAAGTGGCATATCTCGCGGCTACACCTTC.